This TCR beta chain is drawn from a study of blood T cell repertoires in COVID-19. The germline CDR1 and CDR2 sequences are SGHDT and YYEEEE. V was clipped by 4 bases and J by 4 bases; unmatched bases: 6. This CDR3 comprises 14 residues. The table came from immunoSEQ multiplex PCR; TCRdb's copy has only in-frame clones and leaves some out. Of 110,000 to 150,000 clones in the sample, roughly 84% are singletons; the top ten hold over 7%. The sequence came from a human donor in a cohort sampled during active COVID-19. What was sequenced was peripheral blood. This chain links TRBV5-6 with TRBJ1-1; 8 bases map to TRBD1. As DNA, the CDR3 is TGTGCCAGCAGCGCCGGACAGGGCGGCACTGAAGCTTTCTTT. Its protein product is CASSAGQGGTEAFF.